One TCR beta chain is described in this entry. The antigen is undetermined. This entry belongs to a study of identifying expanded T cells in peripheral blood. TCRdb keeps only in-frame clones here, not all; method: immunoSEQ multiplex PCR. The data show about 90,000 clones, roughly 86% seen once. Findings and limits, study-wide: Over about two and four weeks, about 15 and 18 clones changed, versus roughly 1.2 between replicates.

The V and J ends lost 1 base and 3 bases respectively, with 14 bases between them. CDR3 size: 16 residues. Germline CDR1 is SGHTA and CDR2 is FQGNSA. The V and J genes are TRBV7-2 and TRBJ2-3; perhaps TRBD2 as D (6 bases). The receptor's source is a person aged 18 to 69 in good health. Sequencing input: blood. CDR3 nucleotide sequence: TGTGCCAGCAGCTTAGTTGGGACTCCGGGGACAGATACGCAGTATTTT. Protein sequence: CASSLVGTPGTDTQYF.